These T cell receptor beta chains were read from a single sample in a study of T cell responses to AZD1222 COVID-19 vaccine. The data were produced by immunoSEQ multiplex PCR, yet TCRdb's version contains in-frame clones alone and is incomplete. Here the sample spans 150,000 to 200,000 clones, around 90% being singletons. This specimen was peripheral blood, taken on day 0 of AZD1222 vaccination. Every receptor here comes from an adult in good health. The CDR3 runs from the conserved cysteine through the conserved F or W. D genes are given only for firm matches. Size values are once, few and many counts, or a class for expanded clones, and some rows have none.

j_call	clone_size	v_call	d_call	cdr3_nt	cdr3_aa
TRBJ1-5	-	TRBV11-2	-	TGTGCCAGCAGCTTAGGTTCGAGCGGGGGAGGCAATCAGCCCCAGCATTTT	CASSLGSSGGGNQPQHF
TRBJ1-6	-	TRBV27	TRBD1	TGTGCCAGCAGTTTGGTAACAGGGGACAACTCCTATAATTCACCCCTCCACTTT	CASSLVTGDNSYNSPLHF
TRBJ2-5	-	TRBV20-1	-	TGCAGTGCTAGTAGTTACCAGCAAGAGACCCAGTACTTC	CSASSYQQETQYF
TRBJ1-2	-	TRBV6-5	TRBD1	TGTGCCAGCAGTTACGTCTCCGGGACAGCCTATGGCTACACCTTC	CASSYVSGTAYGYTF
TRBJ1-2	-	TRBV5-1	-	TGCGCCAGCAGCTTGGGGCAGGAGCCAGACGGCTACACCTTC	CASSLGQEPDGYTF
TRBJ1-3	-	TRBV6-5	-	TGTGCCAGCAGTAACTTACAGGGTTCCTCTGGAAACACCATATATTTT	CASSNLQGSSGNTIYF
TRBJ2-2	-	TRBV24-1	-	TGTGCCACCAGTGGGGGTTATGCAGCGAACACCGGGGAGCTGTTTTTT	CATSGGYAANTGELFF
TRBJ1-5	-	TRBV7-2	-	TGTGCCAGCAGCTCTCAATACAGGGTAATCTGGAGCAATCAGCCCCAGCATTTT	CASSSQYRVIWSNQPQHF
TRBJ2-7	-	TRBV11-1	-	TGTGCCAGCAGCTTAAGTCGGGGCCCCTACGAGCAGTACTTC	CASSLSRGPYEQYF
TRBJ1-4	few	TRBV21-1	-	TGTGCCAGCAGTTTTTTCGTAGTTAATGAAAAACTGTTTTTT	CASSFFVVNEKLFF
TRBJ1-6	-	TRBV7-6	-	TGTGCCAGCAGCTTAGAGGGGGGGCGAAATTCACCCCTCCACTTT	CASSLEGGRNSPLHF
TRBJ1-5	-	TRBV19	-	TGTGCCAGTAGTATAGATACAGGTTTGGTAGGTCAGCCCCAGCATTTT	CASSIDTGLVGQPQHF
TRBJ1-2	-	TRBV3-1/TRBV3-2	TRBD1	TGTGCCAGCAGCCCCGGACAGGGGAAGGGTGGCTACACCTTC	CASSPGQGKGGYTF
TRBJ2-5	-	TRBV11-2	TRBD1	TGTGCCAGCAGCCTCACCCGACAGGGGCAAGGAGAGACCCAGTACTTC	CASSLTRQGQGETQYF
TRBJ2-5	-	TRBV5-6	-	TGTGCCAGCAGCTTGCGTGCGGGACAGCAAGAGACCCAGTACTTC	CASSLRAGQQETQYF
TRBJ2-7	-	TRBV21-1	-	TGTGCCAGCGCCTACTACGAGCAGTACTTC	CASAYYEQYF
TRBJ1-2	-	TRBV4-1	-	TGCGCCAGCAGCCAAGATAGGCACGATGGCTACACCTTC	CASSQDRHDGYTF
TRBJ2-5	-	TRBV7-2	TRBD2	TGTGCCAGCAGCCCCTCTCGGACTAGCGGGAGGGAGACCCAGTACTTC	CASSPSRTSGRETQYF
TRBJ1-6	-	TRBV11-2	-	TGTGCCAGCAGCTTAACCGATTCACCCCTCCACTTT	CASSLTDSPLHF
TRBJ2-3	once	TRBV18	-	TGTGCCAGCTCACCGGGCTTGGGCGGGACCACAGATACGCAGTATTTT	CASSPGLGGTTDTQYF
TRBJ2-7	-	TRBV27	-	TGTGCCAGCAGTTTACGGGGCGTGTTCTACGAGCAGTACTTC	CASSLRGVFYEQYF
TRBJ2-3	-	TRBV4-3	-	TGCGCCAGCAGCCAAGTCGGGGTCACAGATACGCAGTATTTT	CASSQVGVTDTQYF
TRBJ1-4	-	TRBV28	TRBD1	TGTGCCAGCAGCCCGGCCGGGACAGGGGTTGAAAAACTGTTTTTT	CASSPAGTGVEKLFF
TRBJ2-4	-	TRBV11-1	-	TGTGCCAGCAGCTCCAACAGGGAGGGGGACATTCAGTACTTC	CASSSNREGDIQYF
TRBJ2-2	-	TRBV7-2	TRBD2	TGTGCCAGCAGCTTAGTTGGTGCGGGAGGGCCTGGAACCGGGGAGCTGTTTTTT	CASSLVGAGGPGTGELFF
TRBJ1-1	-	TRBV28	TRBD1	TGTGCCAGCGGGACAGGGGATCGGGGAGCTTTCTTT	CASGTGDRGAFF
TRBJ2-7	-	TRBV5-4	-	TGTGCCAGCAGCTTTAATGGGAGACCAAATGGATGGAACTACGAGCAGTACTTC	CASSFNGRPNGWNYEQYF
TRBJ1-6	-	TRBV12-3/TRBV12-4	-	TGTGCCAGCAGTGCTTCCACCCTCCACTTT	CASSASTLHF
TRBJ2-1	-	TRBV5-6	-	TGTGCCAGCAGCGTTCGACTCATCAGCTCCTACAATGAGCAGTTCTTC	CASSVRLISSYNEQFF
TRBJ1-4	-	TRBV28	-	TGTGCCAGCAGTTGGTATGCTGAAAAACTGTTTTTT	CASSWYAEKLFF
TRBJ1-2	-	TRBV19	-	TGTGCCAGTAGTAGAGAAGGATATGGCTACACCTTC	CASSREGYGYTF
TRBJ2-3	once	TRBV7-3	TRBD1	TGTGCCAGCAGCTTATTTCTTACCCTGAGGACAGGGAGCACAGATACGCAGTATTTT	CASSLFLTLRTGSTDTQYF
TRBJ1-2	once	TRBV28	-	TGTGCCAGCAGTTGGTCCTCCGGGAACTATGGCTACACCTTC	CASSWSSGNYGYTF
TRBJ1-5	-	TRBV3-1/TRBV3-2	-	TGTGCCAGCAGCCAAGGGAGCAATCAGCCCCAGCATTTT	CASSQGSNQPQHF
TRBJ2-1	-	TRBV19	TRBD2	TGTGCCAGTAGTAGCCTAGCGGCCTCCTACAATGAGCAGTTCTTC	CASSSLAASYNEQFF
TRBJ2-3	few	TRBV6-5	TRBD2	TGTGCCAGCAGGCTAGGACTAGCGGGGGAGCAGTATTTT	CASRLGLAGEQYF
TRBJ1-2	-	TRBV12-2	-	TGTGCAAGTCGCTTAGCCCCACGTTATCGGGGGTGCTATGGCTACACCTTC	CASRLAPRYRGCYGYTF
TRBJ1-3	once	TRBV29-1	-	TGCAGCGTTGCCGTATCGGGTTCTGGAAACACCATATATTTT	CSVAVSGSGNTIYF
TRBJ2-5	-	TRBV7-9	TRBD2	TGTGCCAGCAGCTTAGTCACGGGGGGGGCCCAAGAGACCCAGTACTTC	CASSLVTGGAQETQYF
TRBJ2-6	-	TRBV19	-	TGTGCCAGTAGTGTCCGATCCGTAAGCTCTGGGGCCAACGTCCTGACTTTC	CASSVRSVSSGANVLTF
TRBJ2-2	-	TRBV24-1	-	TGTGCCACCAGTGGGGTTGCGAACACCGGGGAGCTGTTTTTT	CATSGVANTGELFF
TRBJ2-3	-	TRBV2	TRBD2	TGTGCCAGCAGTGGTGCGGGAGGGCAGTATTCTGATACGCAGTATTTT	CASSGAGGQYSDTQYF
TRBJ2-1	once	TRBV5-1	-	TGCGCCAGCAGCTTTGGACAGACTTACAGTGAGCAGTTCTTC	CASSFGQTYSEQFF
TRBJ2-3	-	TRBV19	TRBD2	TGTGCCAGTACCCGATCACTAGCGGGCCTCACAGATACGCAGTATTTT	CASTRSLAGLTDTQYF
TRBJ1-2	-	TRBV12-3/TRBV12-4	-	TGTGCCAGCAGCAGGGAGGATGGCTACACCTTC	CASSREDGYTF
TRBJ2-2	-	TRBV7-9	-	TGTGCCAGCAGCTTAGTTCTGGGGGCGAACGGGGAGCTGTTTTTT	CASSLVLGANGELFF
TRBJ1-1	-	TRBV7-2	-	TGTGCCAGCAGCTTCCCGGCTAACACTGAAGCTTTCTTT	CASSFPANTEAFF
TRBJ2-4	-	TRBV7-2	-	TGTGCCAGCAGCTTAGGGGTAGCCAAAAACATTCAGTACTTC	CASSLGVAKNIQYF
TRBJ1-4	-	TRBV2	-	TGTGCCAGCTCAGGACAGAGGAGTGAAAAACTGTTTTTT	CASSGQRSEKLFF
TRBJ2-5	-	TRBV6-5	TRBD1	TGTGCCAGCAGACAGGACAGGAGCAAGACCCAGTACTTC	CASRQDRSKTQYF
TRBJ2-7	-	TRBV2	-	TGTGCCAGAGAAGACCGGGTCCACGAGCAGTACTTC	CAREDRVHEQYF
TRBJ2-1	-	TRBV6-2/TRBV6-3	-	TGTGCCAGCGGCCCCGTCATCGAAGGAAGGACCTCCTACAATGAGCAGTTCTTC	CASGPVIEGRTSYNEQFF
TRBJ2-1	-	TRBV5-1	-	TGCGCCAGCAGCAGAGACCTGAGCTCCTACAATGAGCAGTTCTTC	CASSRDLSSYNEQFF
TRBJ2-2	-	TRBV7-9	-	TGTGCCAGCAGCTTAGCCCTCTTCTCCGGGGAGCTGTTTTTT	CASSLALFSGELFF
TRBJ1-2	-	TRBV6-5	-	TGTGCCAGCAAGCGGGGTAACTATGGCTACACCTTC	CASKRGNYGYTF